A single sample gave rise to the 19 T cell receptor beta chains below, sequenced in a study of siplizumab effects on memory and regulatory T cells. TCRdb's copy holds only in-frame clones and misses some; the assay was immunoSEQ multiplex PCR. The sample lists 100,000 or so clones, 80% to 95% occurring once. Sequenced input: non-Treg CD4+ T cells sorted from blood. These receptors were collected from a human donor in good health.

This chain links TRBV5-1 with TRBJ2-5, with D tentatively TRBD2 (5 bases). The CDR3 is 12 amino acids. In germline, CDR1 is SGHRS, CDR2 YFSETQ. V shed 5 bases and J shed 5 bases, with 10 bases lying between them. This CDR3 is CASRLREETQYF. The CDR3 region has the DNA TGCGCCAGCAGGTTGAGGGAGGAGACCCAGTACTTC.

The chain uses TRBV5-1 and TRBJ2-7, with 14 bases that match TRBD2. Trimming removed 4 bases from V and 4 bases from J; junction bases left unmatched: 4. The CDR3 contains 15 residues. CDR1 and CDR2 from the germline V gene are SGHRS and YFSETQ. CDR3: CASSDGTSGSYEQYF. CDR3 bases: TGCGCCAGCAGCGACGGGACTAGCGGGAGTTACGAGCAGTACTTC.

The chain joins TRBV7-8 to TRBJ1-5; possible D gene TRBD1, 5 bases. The V gene lost 1 base and the J gene lost 0 bases, with 10 bases spanning the gap. Germline CDR1 and CDR2: SGHVS and FQNEAQ. The CDR3 sequence is 16 residues long. CDR3 coding DNA: TGTGCCAGCAGCTTAGTAGGACATATTAGCAATCAGCCCCAGCATTTT. Residues: CASSLVGHISNQPQHF.

This chain connects TRBV4-1 to TRBJ1-1, with D maybe TRBD1 (5 bases). CDR3 length: 17 amino acids. CDR1 and CDR2 (germline): MGHRA, YSYEKL. V lost 7 bases, J lost 6 bases, and 27 bases lay in between. Written as DNA, the CDR3 is TGCGCCAGCAACAAAAGTCCTTTGGGCCTGATGGGACCTGAAGCTTTCTTT. This sequence encodes CASNKSPLGLMGPEAFF.

The chain links TRBV5-4 to TRBJ1-2; D is unclear. CDR3 size: 14 residues. Per the germline V gene, CDR1 is SGHNT and CDR2 is YYREEE (reference sequence). V was clipped by 6 bases and J by 6 bases, with 18 bases between them. CDR3 DNA: TGTGCCAGCACCCTTTCCCGGGGTTTCGATGGCTACACCTTC. As protein: CASTLSRGFDGYTF.

The chain carries TRBV18 and TRBJ1-1; no firm D call. The CDR3 is made up of 15 amino acids. Trimming stripped 2 bases from V and 1 base from J, with 11 bases between. Germline CDR1 is KGHSH and CDR2 is LQKENI. DNA for the CDR3: TGTGCCAGCTCACCATCTGGGATCTGGAACACTGAAGCTTTCTTT. It translates to CASSPSGIWNTEAFF.

The chain employs TRBV6-1 and TRBJ2-1, with a possible D match to TRBD2 (6 bases). Deletions cut 5 bases from V and 4 bases from J, with 12 bases between. Germline assignment: CDR1 MNHNS and CDR2 SASEGT. The CDR3 spans 14 residues. The CDR3 spells CASSQLANYNEQFF. CDR3 nucleotide sequence: TGTGCCAGCAGTCAGCTAGCGAATTACAATGAGCAGTTCTTC.

As DNA, the CDR3 is TGTGCCAGCACCCTAGGCGGGAGTAACAATGAGCAGTTCTTC. Translated: CASTLGGSNNEQFF. V and J are TRBV7-3 and TRBJ2-1, with 7 bases matching TRBD2. The CDR3 runs 14 residues. Losses at the gene ends were 7 bases for V and 5 bases for J; bases not matched to a gene: 8. CDR1 is SGHTA, CDR2 FQGTGA, per germline.

This clone was seen a single time. V usage is TRBV21-1 and J usage is TRBJ2-5; the table's D call, TRBD2, has no DNA check behind it. TRBV21-1 is annotated as a pseudogene. The length of the CDR3 is 11 residues. For the CDR3, the DNA is TGTGCCAGGTCCTGTGTGGAGACCCAGTACTTC. This translates into CARSCVETQYF.

The J gene is TRBJ2-1, the V gene TRBV5-1, with 10 bases matching TRBD2. V lost 6 bases to trimming and J lost 0 bases; unmatched junction nucleotides: 3. CDR1 and CDR2 (germline): SGHRS, YFSETQ. The CDR3 contains 15 residues. The CDR3 coding sequence is TGCGCCAGCACCCCTAGCGGGAGCTCCTACAATGAGCAGTTCTTC. Translating gives CASTPSGSSYNEQFF.

This clone was observed a single time. Within the sample, other DNA sequences also encode this same CDR3. The chain uses TRBV28 and TRBJ1-1; D not resolved. The CDR3 has 12 amino acids. The germline CDR1 and CDR2 sequences are MDHEN and SYDVKM. Trimming removed 3 bases at V and 2 bases at J, with 4 bases between. DNA for the CDR3: TGTGCCAGCAGTTTCAGCAACACTGAAGCTTTCTTT. As protein: CASSFSNTEAFF. The whole variable domain, remainder taken from reference TRBV28 and TRBJ1-1, is DVKVTQSSRYLVKRTGEKVFLECVQDMDHENMFWYRQDPGLGLRLIYFSYDVKMKEKGDIPEGYSVSREKKERFSLILESASTNQTSMYLCASSFSNTEAFFGQGTRLTVV.

The gene calls are TRBV5-1 and TRBJ2-1, with 11 bases lining up with TRBD2. Germline-derived CDR1 and CDR2 are SGHRS and YFSETQ. After removal of 5 bases from V and 1 base from J, the junction contained 11 bases not matched to a gene. The CDR3 contains 18 residues. The CDR3 DNA reads TGCGCCAGCAGTCGACTAGCGGGAAATAGAGGATCCTACAATGAGCAGTTCTTC. Protein sequence: CASSRLAGNRGSYNEQFF.

V is TRBV6-5 and J is TRBJ1-1, with D unresolved. This CDR3 is built from 13 residues. Germline CDR1 is MNHEY and CDR2 is SVGAGI. V was trimmed by 7 bases and J by 5 bases, leaving 14 bases between them. CDR3 in DNA: TGTGCCAGCATAGGTTTAGTGCGGACTGAAGCTTTCTTT. Amino acid sequence: CASIGLVRTEAFF.

This chain uses TRBV28 with TRBJ1-4, with a possible D match to TRBD1 (5 bases). Looked up from germline, CDR1 is MDHEN and CDR2 is SYDVKM. CDR3 length equals 16 residues. The V and J ends lost 6 bases and 3 bases respectively, with 17 bases between them. The DNA of the CDR3 is TGTGCCAGCAGGGGGCAGGCCCTCGCAGCTAATGAAAAACTGTTTTTT. Translating gives CASRGQALAANEKLFF.

J is TRBJ2-7 and V is TRBV7-8, with D possibly being TRBD1 or TRBD2 (6 bases each). Germline CDR1 and CDR2: SGHVS and FQNEAQ. The germline V and J ends were trimmed by 6 bases and 2 bases, with 20 bases remaining between them. There are 16 residues in the CDR3. The CDR3 loop is CASRSSRQAGPYEQYF. The CDR3 bases are TGTGCCAGCAGATCTTCACGACAGGCGGGACCCTACGAGCAGTACTTC.

V and J are TRBV25-1 and TRBJ2-7; D gene ambiguous. The CDR3 runs to 14 residues. Looked up from germline, CDR1 is MGHDK and CDR2 is SYGVNS. V was trimmed by 1 base and J by 0 bases, leaving 7 bases between them. This chain's CDR3 is CASSELVTSYEQYF. In DNA, the CDR3 is TGTGCCAGCAGTGAATTGGTCACCTCCTACGAGCAGTACTTC.

With regard to this clone: Germline is not matched at one junction end, which may reflect a read error. The chain links TRBV4-3 to TRBJ1-4; D call uncertain. In germline, CDR1 is LGHNA, CDR2 YSLEER. The CDR3 covers 13 residues. CDR3 sequence (DNA): TGCGCCAGCAGCCAACAAACTGATGAAAAACTGTTTTTT. Its protein is CASSQQTDEKLFF.

The chain joins TRBV30 to TRBJ1-4; D unresolved. The CDR3 consists of 16 residues. Germline V gene lookup returns CDR1 GTSNPN and CDR2 SVGIG (reference sequence). V lost 0 bases, J lost 0 bases, and 11 bases lay in between. Here the CDR3 reads CAWSVQGTATNEKLFF. The CDR3 DNA reads TGTGCCTGGAGTGTACAAGGAACTGCAACTAATGAAAAACTGTTTTTT.

The genes are TRBV30 and TRBJ1-1; TRBD1 matches at 8 bases. This CDR3 comprises 13 residues. Germline CDR1 is GTSNPN and CDR2 is SVGIG (reference sequence). V was clipped by 3 bases and J by 4 bases; unmatched bases: 4. The CDR3 DNA reads TGTGCCTGGAGCCGACAGGGGAGCACTGAAGCTTTCTTT. It translates to CAWSRQGSTEAFF.